Presented here are 25 T cell receptor beta chains from one specimen sequenced in a study of blood T cell repertoires in COVID-19. Assay used: immunoSEQ multiplex PCR; TCRdb lists only in-frame clones, some missing. The table shows 130,000 to 150,000 clones, with around 75% occurring only once. Material for sequencing was peripheral blood. The source of these receptors is a woman in her sixties or seventies with COVID-19, enrolled during active disease.

The chain carries TRBV25-1 and TRBJ2-5; weak D call: TRBD1 (5 bases). This CDR3 has 17 residues. Per the germline V gene, CDR1 is MGHDK and CDR2 is SYGVNS. V was trimmed by 2 bases and J by 1 base, leaving 17 bases between them. The CDR3 sequence is CASSERSQGDSQETQYF. For the CDR3, the DNA is TGTGCCAGCAGTGAAAGGAGTCAAGGGGATTCCCAAGAGACCCAGTACTTC.

The chain joins TRBV13 to TRBJ1-6; the D gene is possibly TRBD1 (6 bases). The germline gives CDR1 PRHDT, CDR2 FYEKMQ (reference sequence). The CDR3 loop spans 17 amino acids. Trimming took off 5 bases at V and 9 bases at J, with 23 bases between the two ends. Here the CDR3 DNA reads TGTGCCAGCAGCCTCAGATCTGGGGGCGATGGTAGTTCACCCCTCCACTTT. This encodes CASSLRSGGDGSSPLHF.

The rearrangement uses TRBV7-8 and TRBJ1-1, with D tentatively TRBD1 (5 bases). Trimming took off 3 bases at V and 0 bases at J, with 14 bases between the two ends. The CDR3 contains 16 residues. Germline-derived CDR1 and CDR2 are SGHVS and FQNEAQ. The CDR3 spells CASSLGAGRMNTEAFF. The DNA of the CDR3 is TGTGCCAGCAGCTTGGGAGCGGGACGGATGAACACTGAAGCTTTCTTT.

The CDR3 region is CASSVGQGAGTGELFF. CDR3 coding DNA: TGTGCCAGCAGTGTCGGGCAGGGGGCAGGGACCGGGGAGCTGTTTTTT. The V and J genes are TRBV6-1 and TRBJ2-2; TRBD1 aligns across 8 bases. With 4 bases clipped from V and 5 bases from J, the junction kept 9 bases outside the gene matches. Germline assignment: CDR1 MNHNS and CDR2 SASEGT. CDR3 size: 16 residues.

The rearrangement joins TRBV6-5 to TRBJ1-2, with 8 positions matching TRBD1. The length of the CDR3 is 14 residues. Germline loops: CDR1 MNHEY, CDR2 SVGAGI. With V trimmed by 7 bases and J by 5 bases, 9 bases remained unmatched. The DNA of the CDR3 is TGTGCCAGCACCCCGACAGGGGCGCAGTATGGCTACACCTTC. As protein: CASTPTGAQYGYTF.

The chain employs TRBV11-2 and TRBJ1-4, with 7 bases identical to TRBD1. This CDR3 region has 13 residues. The ends lost 3 bases at V and 8 bases at J; junction bases unmatched: 3. The V gene's germline CDR1 is SGHAT and CDR2 FQNNGV. The CDR3 region is CASSFMDREKLFF. For the CDR3, the DNA is TGTGCCAGCAGCTTCATGGACAGGGAAAAACTGTTTTTT. Based on the CDR3 plus reference TRBV11-2 and TRBJ1-4, the full variable domain is EAGVAQSPRYKIIEKRQSVAFWCNPISGHATLYWYQQILGQGPKLLIQFQNNGVVDDSQLPKDRFSAERLKGVDSTLKIQPAKLEDSAVYLCASSFMDREKLFFGSGTQLSVL.

The J gene is TRBJ1-6, the V gene TRBV3-1 (or the pseudogene TRBV3-2); D gene ambiguous. The CDR3 has 14 amino acids. Looked up from germline, CDR1 is LGHDT and CDR2 is YNNKEL (reference sequence). The V end lost 1 base, the J end lost 9 bases, and 10 bases lay between the germline ends. The CDR3 DNA reads as TGTGCCAGCAGCCAAGGACCCCGGGGTTCACCCCTCCACTTT. Translation gives CASSQGPRGSPLHF.

This clone has only one observation. The chain recombines TRBV7-8 with TRBJ2-7; D perhaps matches TRBD1 (6 bases). Germline CDR1 is SGHVS and CDR2 is FQNEAQ. The CDR3 extends over 16 amino acids. Trimming left V 5 bases short and J 6 bases short, with 23 bases between. In nucleotides, the CDR3 is TGTGCCAGCAGCCCCCCGGGACAAGGAATCTGGGGCGAGCAGTACTTC. Amino acids: CASSPPGQGIWGEQYF.

The chain combines TRBV7-9 with TRBJ2-4, with D perhaps matching TRBD1 (5 bases). V was trimmed by 0 bases and J by 3 bases, leaving 6 bases between them. This CDR3 is 14 amino acids long. The germline V gene has CDR1 SEHNR and CDR2 FQNEAQ (reference sequence). The CDR3 sequence: CASSLAGDKNIQYF. The CDR3 DNA reads as TGTGCCAGCAGCTTAGCAGGGGACAAAAACATTCAGTACTTC.

V usage is TRBV10-3 and J usage is TRBJ1-1; 7 bases align to TRBD1. Germline loops: CDR1 ENHRY, CDR2 SYGVKD. The CDR3 extends over 13 amino acids. The ends lost 4 bases at V and 4 bases at J; junction bases unmatched: 3. The CDR3 region is CAISGTGPTEAFF. The CDR3 DNA reads TGTGCCATCAGTGGGACAGGCCCCACTGAAGCTTTCTTT.

In the case of this clone: As the CDR3 is not closed by the conserved phenylalanine or tryptophan, this likely results from a read error. The V and J genes are TRBV9 and TRBJ1-1; a weak D match, TRBD1 (6 bases). Germline lookup yields CDR1 SGDLS and CDR2 YYNGEE. V was cut by 3 bases and J by 4 bases, with 13 bases left in between. This CDR3 region has 14 residues. This CDR3 is CASSAGQFLTEAFS. The CDR3 DNA is TGTGCCAGCAGCGCCGGACAGTTCCTCACTGAAGCTTTCTCT.

V is TRBV12-5 and J is TRBJ2-1; a possible D gene is TRBD1 (6 bases). Germline V CDR1 and CDR2: LGHNT, FRNRAP. CDR3 length equals 11 residues. Trimming pared 7 bases from V and 7 bases from J, leaving 8 bases between. The CDR3 DNA follows: TGTGCTAGTGCTAGGGGGAATGAGCAGTTCTTC. Protein: CASARGNEQFF.

The chain employs TRBV27 and TRBJ2-5; D may be TRBD2 (5 bases). The CDR3 consists of 16 residues. Per the germline V gene, CDR1 is MNHEY and CDR2 is SMNVEV (reference sequence). V dropped 0 bases and J dropped 1 base, with 12 bases sitting between them. The CDR3 bases are TGTGCCAGCAGTTTATCTTGGCGGGCGGGCCAAGAGACCCAGTACTTC. Translating it yields CASSLSWRAGQETQYF.

V gene TRBV10-3 combines with J gene TRBJ2-2; 9 bases match TRBD1. V trimming: 4 bases; J trimming: 6 bases; junction bases outside the gene matches: 15. CDR1 is ENHRY and CDR2 is SYGVKD in the germline V gene. CDR3 length: 18 residues. CDR3 sequence: CAISVPPGQGYRSGELFF. The CDR3 nucleotides are TGTGCCATCAGTGTCCCTCCGGGACAGGGATACCGGTCCGGGGAGCTGTTTTTT.

The rearrangement joins TRBV27 to TRBJ1-4; 8 nucleotides align to TRBD1. CDR1 is MNHEY, CDR2 SMNVEV, per germline (reference sequence). CDR3 length: 18 amino acids. Trimming removed 2 bases from V and 8 bases from J; junction bases left unmatched: 16. The CDR3 coding sequence is TGTGCCAGCAGTTTAGCAAACAGGGGGATCTCGCGCCACGAAAAACTGTTTTTT. Protein product: CASSLANRGISRHEKLFF.

This rearrangement joins TRBV6-5 to TRBJ2-3; D might be TRBD1 (6 bases). The CDR3 consists of 15 residues. Germline lookup yields CDR1 MNHEY and CDR2 SVGAGI. Between the trimmed V and J ends, which lost 6 bases and 4 bases, there was a span of 17 bases. The CDR3 DNA is TGTGCCAGCAGAGATCACCCAGGGGTCTCAGATACGCAGTATTTT. Amino acids: CASRDHPGVSDTQYF.

This clone has only one observation. CDR3 DNA: TGTGCCAGCAGTTTATCAGGGGTATCGACTAATGAAAAACTGTTTTTT. It specifies CASSLSGVSTNEKLFF. This chain links TRBV28 with TRBJ1-4; tentatively, D is TRBD1 (6 bases). The CDR3 has 16 amino acids. Trimming shortened V by 1 base and J by 2 bases, and 11 bases separated the two germline ends. The germline CDR1 and CDR2 sequences are MDHEN and SYDVKM.

V and J are TRBV7-3 and TRBJ2-5; perhaps TRBD2 as D (6 bases). This CDR3 is built from 14 residues. V was trimmed by 3 bases and J by 5 bases, leaving 13 bases between them. Germline lookup yields CDR1 SGHTA and CDR2 FQGTGA. The CDR3, as DNA: TGTGCCAGCAGCTTTGGGGCCAGCGGGGAGACCCAGTACTTC. It codes for CASSFGASGETQYF.

This chain links TRBV21-1 with TRBJ2-1; the table's TRBD2 call for D was not verified on the DNA. TRBV21-1 is a listed pseudogene. This CDR3 is built from 16 residues. This chain's CDR3 is CASIPGIAGGNNEQFF. The CDR3 DNA follows: TGTGCCAGCATCCCGGGGATAGCGGGGGGGAACAATGAGCAGTTCTTC.

V usage is TRBV29-1 and J usage is TRBJ1-2; a weak D match, TRBD1 (5 bases). Germline loops: CDR1 SQVTM, CDR2 ANQGSEA. V shed 4 bases and J shed 6 bases, with 6 bases lying between them. The CDR3 length is 10 residues. The CDR3 DNA reads TGCAGCGTTGCGGGGGATGGCTACACCTTC. Encoded protein: CSVAGDGYTF.

The CDR3 DNA reads as TGTGCCAGCAGCTTGGGCGCTTTGAACACTGAAGCTTTCTTT. Translation: CASSLGALNTEAFF. The chain recombines TRBV5-6 with TRBJ1-1; no firm D call. CDR3 length: 14 amino acids. From germline, CDR1 is SGHDT and CDR2 YYEEEE. The ends were cut back, 0 bases at V and 0 bases at J, with 6 bases in the middle.

There are many counts of this clone. This chain links TRBV18 with TRBJ1-3; D is unresolved. This CDR3 has 15 residues. V was shortened by 3 bases and J by 5 bases, with 14 bases between the two germline ends. Per germline, CDR1 KGHSH and CDR2 LQKENI. CDR3 protein: CASSPTSQARNTIYF. In nucleotides, the CDR3 is TGTGCCAGCTCACCTACGTCCCAGGCAAGAAACACCATATATTTT.

The chain couples TRBV27 to TRBJ1-6; D ambiguous. V lost 4 bases and J 12 bases, leaving 10 bases between the germline ends. The CDR3 loop spans 12 amino acids. Germline V CDR1 and CDR2: MNHEY, SMNVEV (reference sequence). The CDR3 coding sequence is TGTGCCAGCAGTTCCCCCAGAGGACCCCTCCACTTT. This encodes CASSSPRGPLHF.

The genes are TRBV24-1 and TRBJ1-6; D gene unclear. With 0 bases removed from V and 7 bases from J, the gap between germline ends came to 6 bases. CDR3 length equals 14 residues. CDR1 and CDR2 (germline): KGHDR, SFDVKD. The DNA for the CDR3 is TGTGCCACCAGTGATTTGGGCGGGAATTCACCCCTCCACTTT. It encodes CATSDLGGNSPLHF.

The chain links TRBV21-1 to TRBJ1-1; the D call of TRBD1 is as the table states it, not checked on the DNA. TRBV21-1 is a known pseudogene. The CDR3 is made up of 19 amino acids. CDR3 residues: CASSKGWMGDRMRDTEAFF. CDR3 sequence (DNA): TGTGCCAGCAGCAAAGGATGGATGGGAGACAGGATGCGAGACACTGAAGCTTTCTTT.